This TCR beta chain is drawn from a study of siplizumab effects on memory and regulatory T cells. Per sample, around 100,000 TCR templates were assayed. The data were produced by immunoSEQ multiplex PCR, yet TCRdb's version contains in-frame clones alone and is incomplete. The repertoire holds 99,000 or so clones, 93% seen once, with about 0.62% in the top ten. As for this clone: Its target is not known.

Per the germline V gene, CDR1 is SGHTA and CDR2 is FQGTGA. The V end was cut by 1 base, the J end by 1 base, with 10 bases between. This CDR3 region has 15 residues. Notes on the study in general: The average Treg-derived proportion among mappable alloreactive CD4+ clones was 65% to 80% with siplizumab versus 25% to 30% in controls. Alloreactive sequences traceable to unstimulated CD4+ memory cells were significantly reduced by siplizumab. The apparent diversity of naive T cells exceeded that of memory cells, and naive T cells seemed to make a major contribution to the alloresponse.

Material for sequencing was Tregs sorted from blood. The sequence was collected from a human donor in good health. The chain is built from TRBV7-3 and TRBJ1-1; TRBD1 is a possible D gene (5 bases). CDR3 nucleotides: TGTGCCAGCAGCTTAATGGGGCTGAGGAACACTGAAGCTTTCTTT. As protein: CASSLMGLRNTEAFF.